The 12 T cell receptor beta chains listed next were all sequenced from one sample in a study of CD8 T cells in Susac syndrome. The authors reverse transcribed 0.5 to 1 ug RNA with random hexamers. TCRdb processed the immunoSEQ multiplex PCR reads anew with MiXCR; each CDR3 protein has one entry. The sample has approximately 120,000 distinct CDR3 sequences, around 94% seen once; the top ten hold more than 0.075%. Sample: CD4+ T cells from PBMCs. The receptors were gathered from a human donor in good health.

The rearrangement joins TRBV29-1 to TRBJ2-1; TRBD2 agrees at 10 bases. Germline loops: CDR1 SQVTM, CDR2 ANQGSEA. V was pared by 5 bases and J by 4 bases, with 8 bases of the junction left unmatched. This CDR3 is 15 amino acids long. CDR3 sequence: CSVPSGSSWYNEQFF. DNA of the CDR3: TGCAGCGTTCCTAGCGGGAGCTCTTGGTACAATGAGCAGTTCTTC.

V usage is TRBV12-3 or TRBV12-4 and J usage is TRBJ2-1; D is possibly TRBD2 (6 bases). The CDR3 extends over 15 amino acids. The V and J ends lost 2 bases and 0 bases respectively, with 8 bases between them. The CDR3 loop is CASSLRTISYNEQFF. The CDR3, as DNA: TGTGCCAGCAGTTTAAGGACTATCTCCTACAATGAGCAGTTCTTC.

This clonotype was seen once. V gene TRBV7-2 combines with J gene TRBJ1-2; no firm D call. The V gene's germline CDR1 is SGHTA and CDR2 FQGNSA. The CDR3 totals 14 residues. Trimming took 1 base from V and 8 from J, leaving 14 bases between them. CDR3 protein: CASSLVVAAQGYTF. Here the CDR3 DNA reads TGTGCCAGCAGCTTAGTAGTGGCCGCTCAAGGCTACACCTTC.

The chain's CDR3 is CASSPRAPGNQPQHF. The DNA of the CDR3 is TGTGCCAGCAGCCCCCGGGCCCCAGGGAATCAGCCCCAGCATTTT. V is TRBV12-3 or TRBV12-4 and J is TRBJ1-5; D perhaps matches TRBD1 (5 bases). The V and J ends lost 6 bases and 4 bases respectively, with 16 bases between them. The CDR3 is 15 residues long.

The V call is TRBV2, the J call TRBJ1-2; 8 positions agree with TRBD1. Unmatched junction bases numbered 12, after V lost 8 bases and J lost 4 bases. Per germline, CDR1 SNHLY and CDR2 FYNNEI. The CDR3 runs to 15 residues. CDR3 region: CASSPYGQGGYGYTF. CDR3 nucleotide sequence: TGTGCCAGCTCACCGTACGGACAGGGTGGCTATGGCTACACCTTC.

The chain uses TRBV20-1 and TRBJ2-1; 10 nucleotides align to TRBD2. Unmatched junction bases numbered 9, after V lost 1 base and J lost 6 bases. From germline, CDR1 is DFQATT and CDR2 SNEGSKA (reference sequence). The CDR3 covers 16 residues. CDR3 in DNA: TGCAGTGCTAGAGTCGCAGGGACTAGCGATAGCAATGAGCAGTTCTTC. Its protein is CSARVAGTSDSNEQFF.

The CDR3 protein is CASSYRGQQETQYF. The CDR3 DNA is TGTGCCAGCAGTTACAGGGGGCAACAAGAGACCCAGTACTTC. V usage is TRBV12-3 or TRBV12-4 and J usage is TRBJ2-5; 9 bases match TRBD1. V was pared by 4 bases and J by 2 bases, with 2 bases of the junction left unmatched. The CDR3 loop spans 14 amino acids.

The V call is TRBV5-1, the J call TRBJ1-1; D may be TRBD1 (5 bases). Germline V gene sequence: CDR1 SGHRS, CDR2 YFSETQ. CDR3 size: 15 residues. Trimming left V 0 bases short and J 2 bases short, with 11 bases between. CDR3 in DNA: TGCGCCAGCAGCTTGGTTCCGGGGGGTAACACTGAAGCTTTCTTT. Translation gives CASSLVPGGNTEAFF.

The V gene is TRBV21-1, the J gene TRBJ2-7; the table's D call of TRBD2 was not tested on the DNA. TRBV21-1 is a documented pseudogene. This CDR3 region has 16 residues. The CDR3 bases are TGTGCCAGCAGTAAGACTAGCGGGAACCGCCAGGGCGAGCAGTACTTC. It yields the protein CASSKTSGNRQGEQYF.

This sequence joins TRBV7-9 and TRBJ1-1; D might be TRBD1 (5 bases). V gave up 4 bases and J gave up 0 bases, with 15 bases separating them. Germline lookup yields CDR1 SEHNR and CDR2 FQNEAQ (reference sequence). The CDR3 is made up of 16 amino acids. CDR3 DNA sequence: TGTGCCAGCAGCTCACGGACAAGATCATTGAACACTGAAGCTTTCTTT. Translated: CASSSRTRSLNTEAFF.

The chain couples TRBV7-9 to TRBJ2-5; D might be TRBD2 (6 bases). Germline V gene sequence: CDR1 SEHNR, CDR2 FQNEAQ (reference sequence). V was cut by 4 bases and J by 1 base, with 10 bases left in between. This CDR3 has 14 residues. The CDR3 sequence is CASSSEGIQETQYF. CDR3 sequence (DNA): TGTGCCAGCAGCTCGGAGGGGATCCAAGAGACCCAGTACTTC.

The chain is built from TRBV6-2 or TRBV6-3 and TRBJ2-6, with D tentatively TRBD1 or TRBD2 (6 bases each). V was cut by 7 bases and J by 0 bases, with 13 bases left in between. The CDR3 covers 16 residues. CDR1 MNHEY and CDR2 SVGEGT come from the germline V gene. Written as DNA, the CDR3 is TGTGCCAGCACCCACGAGGGGGGCTCTGGGGCCAACGTCCTGACTTTC. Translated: CASTHEGGSGANVLTF.